The 17 T cell receptor beta chains below all came from one sample that was sequenced in a study of vaccination effects on CD4 cells after COVID-19. Antigen-specific CD4+ T cells were first expanded with viral peptide pools by the ViraFEST assay and only then sequenced. Subsequent to about 10 days of culture, CD4+ T cells were isolated. Nucleocapsid antibodies were negative in the vaccine recipients, who had never had SARS-CoV-2 infection. Measured with immunoSEQ multiplex PCR; TCRdb has only the in-frame clones, and not every one. Found here are 70,000 or so clones, 78% of them singletons; the top ten hold 10%. Antigens of these TCRs are unknown. Here the sequenced sample was CD4+ T cells from PBMCs cultured with SARS-CoV-2 spike peptides, taken before COVID-19 vaccination. The source of these receptors is a human donor who received a COVID-19 vaccine.

This clone has more than one count but fewer than ten. The chain has TRBV29-1 and TRBJ1-1; 9 bases align to TRBD1. This CDR3 region has 15 residues. Germline CDR1 is SQVTM and CDR2 is ANQGSEA. V trimming: 2 bases; J trimming: 0 bases; junction bases outside the gene matches: 4. The CDR3 bases are TGCAGCGTTGAAACCGGGACAGGGATGAACACTGAAGCTTTCTTT. It codes for CSVETGTGMNTEAFF.

This clone was seen a single time. The chain carries TRBV29-1 and TRBJ1-4, with 7 bases that match TRBD1. The germline gives CDR1 SQVTM, CDR2 ANQGSEA. The CDR3 length is 13 residues. Unmatched junction bases numbered 7, after V lost 5 bases and J lost 7 bases. The CDR3 region has the DNA TGCAGCGTTTGGCAGGGGACAGTTGAAAAACTGTTTTTT. Its protein is CSVWQGTVEKLFF.

The genes are TRBV12-5 and TRBJ2-3; 11 bases map to TRBD2. The CDR3 runs 16 residues. Germline V gene data show CDR1 as LGHNT and CDR2 as FRNRAP. The V segment lost 5 bases and the J segment 6 bases; nucleotides outside the gene matches: 10. The CDR3 DNA is TGTGCTAGTGGTAGTCCCTTAGCGGGGGGGCGGGATACGCAGTATTTT. It translates to CASGSPLAGGRDTQYF.

The V call is TRBV4-1, the J call TRBJ1-4, with TRBD1 as a possible D gene (5 bases). The CDR3 has 15 amino acids. The germline gives CDR1 MGHRA, CDR2 YSYEKL. With 1 base removed from V and 5 bases from J, the gap between germline ends came to 11 bases. CDR3 coding DNA: TGCGCCAGCAGCCAAGTGTGGGGGGGGAATGAAAAACTGTTTTTT. Protein: CASSQVWGGNEKLFF.

This chain joins TRBV9 and TRBJ2-1, with D possibly being TRBD1 or TRBD2 (5 bases each). The CDR3 runs 15 residues. Germline CDR1 is SGDLS and CDR2 is YYNGEE. V lost 1 base and J lost 2, with 10 bases in between. Written as DNA, the CDR3 is TGTGCCAGCAGCGTAAGGGACCAGACCTACAATGAGCAGTTCTTC. It yields the protein CASSVRDQTYNEQFF.

This chain joins TRBV6-5 and TRBJ1-2; TRBD1 agrees at 9 bases. The CDR3 extends over 14 amino acids. Germline CDR1 MNHEY, CDR2 SVGAGI. V gave up 7 bases and J gave up 6 bases; unmatched junction bases: 9. The CDR3 DNA reads as TGTGCCAGCATCCAAACCGGGACAGGGAATGGCTACACCTTC. Translated: CASIQTGTGNGYTF.

The rearrangement joins TRBV7-2 to TRBJ1-5, with D unclear. There are 15 residues in the CDR3. Germline V gene data show CDR1 as SGHTA and CDR2 as FQGNSA. The ends were cut back, 6 bases at V and 1 base at J, with 13 bases in the middle. CDR3 DNA sequence: TGTGCCAGCAGTCAGGACGGAGCAAGCAATCAGCCCCAGCATTTT. Protein product: CASSQDGASNQPQHF.

The V and J genes are TRBV5-5 and TRBJ1-4, with 8 bases identical to TRBD1. There are 16 residues in the CDR3. Trimming at V came to 4 bases and at J to 7 bases, leaving 12 bases not matched to a gene. CDR1 and CDR2 (germline): SGHKS, YYEKEE (reference sequence). CDR3 protein: CASSKFQGAMVEKLFF. CDR3 bases: TGTGCCAGCAGCAAATTTCAGGGGGCAATGGTTGAAAAACTGTTTTTT. Combining the CDR3 with reference TRBV5-5 and TRBJ1-4 gives the whole variable domain DAGVTQSPTHLIKTRGQQVTLRCSPISGHKSVSWYQQVLGQGPQFIFQYYEKEERGRGNFPDRFSARQFPNYSSELNVNALLLGDSALYLCASSKFQGAMVEKLFFGSGTQLSVL.

The CDR3 protein is CASSPRFTDTQYF. The DNA of the CDR3 is TGTGCCAGCAGCCCCAGATTCACAGATACGCAGTATTTT. The genes are TRBV7-2 and TRBJ2-3; D is unclear. Trimming took off 5 bases at V and 2 bases at J, with 8 bases between the two ends. Germline CDR1 reads SGHTA; CDR2 reads FQGNSA. The CDR3 has 13 amino acids.

The V gene is TRBV2, the J gene TRBJ1-4; the D is unclear. CDR3 size: 14 residues. In germline, CDR1 is SNHLY, CDR2 FYNNEI. V lost 4 bases and J 5 bases, leaving 11 bases between the germline ends. The CDR3 sequence is CASSGSGTNEKLFF. Written as DNA, the CDR3 is TGTGCCAGCAGTGGGTCTGGAACAAATGAAAAACTGTTTTTT. The complete variable domain, with remaining parts taken from reference TRBV2 and TRBJ1-4, reads EPEVTQTPSHQVTQMGQEVILRCVPISNHLYFYWYRQILGQKVEFLVSFYNNEISEKSEIFDDQFSVERPDGSNFTLKIRSTKLEDSAMYFCASSGSGTNEKLFFGSGTQLSVL.

This chain uses TRBV7-3 with TRBJ1-3; D is unresolved. The germline CDR1 and CDR2 sequences are SGHTA and FQGTGA. There are 16 residues in the CDR3. Trimming took 0 bases from V and 2 from J, leaving 11 bases between them. In DNA form, the CDR3 reads TGTGCCAGCAGCTTAACGATCCATTTAGCTGGAAACACCATATATTTT. Amino acid sequence: CASSLTIHLAGNTIYF.

The rearrangement links TRBV5-1 to TRBJ1-1, with no clear D. This CDR3 comprises 15 residues. V was shortened by 1 base and J by 4 bases, with 14 bases between the two germline ends. Germline CDR1 is SGHRS and CDR2 is YFSETQ. The CDR3 protein is CASSLSGQASTEAFF. In DNA, the CDR3 is TGCGCCAGCAGCTTGTCCGGGCAGGCCAGCACTGAAGCTTTCTTT.

V and J are TRBV6-6 and TRBJ1-5, with 8 bases matching TRBD1. Trimming removed 6 bases from V and 4 bases from J; junction bases left unmatched: 2. CDR3 length: 13 amino acids. Germline lookup yields CDR1 MNHNY and CDR2 SVGAGI (reference sequence). The CDR3: CASSDRGNQPQHF. CDR3 bases: TGTGCCAGCAGCGACAGGGGAAATCAGCCCCAGCATTTT.

The V gene is TRBV27, the J gene TRBJ1-4, with TRBD1 matching 8 bases. V lost 6 bases, J lost 8 bases, and 20 bases stayed unmatched. Looked up from germline, CDR1 is MNHEY and CDR2 is SMNVEV (reference sequence). The CDR3 is made up of 18 amino acids. CDR3 DNA sequence: TGTGCCAGCAGAATTTTCAATCCTAGGCAGGGGGCAGAAGAAAAACTGTTTTTT. Its translation: CASRIFNPRQGAEEKLFF. Full variable domain (remainder filled in from reference TRBV27 and TRBJ1-4): EAQVTQNPRYLITVTGKKLTVTCSQNMNHEYMSWYRQDPGLGLRQIYYSMNVEVTDKGDVPEGYKVSRKEKRNFPLILESPSPNQTSLYFCASRIFNPRQGAEEKLFFGSGTQLSVL.

CDR3 amino acids: CASSFTNGEETQYF. CDR3 DNA: TGTGCCAGCAGCTTCACCAACGGGGAAGAGACCCAGTACTTC. The chain links TRBV11-2 to TRBJ2-5, with D maybe TRBD2 (5 bases). The germline V gene has CDR1 SGHAT and CDR2 FQNNGV. V dropped 3 bases and J dropped 3 bases, with 11 bases sitting between them. The CDR3 is 14 residues long.

In its sample, this clone was seen a few times. The chain uses TRBV11-2 and TRBJ2-2; TRBD1 aligns across 7 bases. Germline V gene lookup returns CDR1 SGHAT and CDR2 FQNNGV. This CDR3 is built from 14 residues. V was clipped by 5 bases and J by 6 bases; unmatched bases: 6. CDR3 bases: TGTGCCAGCAGCAGAGACAGGGATGCCGGGGAGCTGTTTTTT. Its translation: CASSRDRDAGELFF.

This chain uses TRBV5-4 with TRBJ2-3, with TRBD2 as a possible D gene (6 bases). CDR3 length equals 16 residues. Germline V gene sequence: CDR1 SGHNT, CDR2 YYREEE (reference sequence). V was pared by 0 bases and J by 5 bases, with 16 bases between. Here the CDR3 reads CASSLAPGGAVDTQYF. The CDR3 coding sequence is TGTGCCAGCAGCTTGGCTCCCGGCGGGGCGGTAGATACGCAGTATTTT. Variable domain in full (rest from reference TRBV5-4 and TRBJ2-3): ETGVTQSPTHLIKTRGQQVTLRCSSQSGHNTVSWYQQALGQGPQFIFQYYREEENGRGNFPPRFSGLQFPNYSSELNVNALELDDSALYLCASSLAPGGAVDTQYFGPGTRLTVL.